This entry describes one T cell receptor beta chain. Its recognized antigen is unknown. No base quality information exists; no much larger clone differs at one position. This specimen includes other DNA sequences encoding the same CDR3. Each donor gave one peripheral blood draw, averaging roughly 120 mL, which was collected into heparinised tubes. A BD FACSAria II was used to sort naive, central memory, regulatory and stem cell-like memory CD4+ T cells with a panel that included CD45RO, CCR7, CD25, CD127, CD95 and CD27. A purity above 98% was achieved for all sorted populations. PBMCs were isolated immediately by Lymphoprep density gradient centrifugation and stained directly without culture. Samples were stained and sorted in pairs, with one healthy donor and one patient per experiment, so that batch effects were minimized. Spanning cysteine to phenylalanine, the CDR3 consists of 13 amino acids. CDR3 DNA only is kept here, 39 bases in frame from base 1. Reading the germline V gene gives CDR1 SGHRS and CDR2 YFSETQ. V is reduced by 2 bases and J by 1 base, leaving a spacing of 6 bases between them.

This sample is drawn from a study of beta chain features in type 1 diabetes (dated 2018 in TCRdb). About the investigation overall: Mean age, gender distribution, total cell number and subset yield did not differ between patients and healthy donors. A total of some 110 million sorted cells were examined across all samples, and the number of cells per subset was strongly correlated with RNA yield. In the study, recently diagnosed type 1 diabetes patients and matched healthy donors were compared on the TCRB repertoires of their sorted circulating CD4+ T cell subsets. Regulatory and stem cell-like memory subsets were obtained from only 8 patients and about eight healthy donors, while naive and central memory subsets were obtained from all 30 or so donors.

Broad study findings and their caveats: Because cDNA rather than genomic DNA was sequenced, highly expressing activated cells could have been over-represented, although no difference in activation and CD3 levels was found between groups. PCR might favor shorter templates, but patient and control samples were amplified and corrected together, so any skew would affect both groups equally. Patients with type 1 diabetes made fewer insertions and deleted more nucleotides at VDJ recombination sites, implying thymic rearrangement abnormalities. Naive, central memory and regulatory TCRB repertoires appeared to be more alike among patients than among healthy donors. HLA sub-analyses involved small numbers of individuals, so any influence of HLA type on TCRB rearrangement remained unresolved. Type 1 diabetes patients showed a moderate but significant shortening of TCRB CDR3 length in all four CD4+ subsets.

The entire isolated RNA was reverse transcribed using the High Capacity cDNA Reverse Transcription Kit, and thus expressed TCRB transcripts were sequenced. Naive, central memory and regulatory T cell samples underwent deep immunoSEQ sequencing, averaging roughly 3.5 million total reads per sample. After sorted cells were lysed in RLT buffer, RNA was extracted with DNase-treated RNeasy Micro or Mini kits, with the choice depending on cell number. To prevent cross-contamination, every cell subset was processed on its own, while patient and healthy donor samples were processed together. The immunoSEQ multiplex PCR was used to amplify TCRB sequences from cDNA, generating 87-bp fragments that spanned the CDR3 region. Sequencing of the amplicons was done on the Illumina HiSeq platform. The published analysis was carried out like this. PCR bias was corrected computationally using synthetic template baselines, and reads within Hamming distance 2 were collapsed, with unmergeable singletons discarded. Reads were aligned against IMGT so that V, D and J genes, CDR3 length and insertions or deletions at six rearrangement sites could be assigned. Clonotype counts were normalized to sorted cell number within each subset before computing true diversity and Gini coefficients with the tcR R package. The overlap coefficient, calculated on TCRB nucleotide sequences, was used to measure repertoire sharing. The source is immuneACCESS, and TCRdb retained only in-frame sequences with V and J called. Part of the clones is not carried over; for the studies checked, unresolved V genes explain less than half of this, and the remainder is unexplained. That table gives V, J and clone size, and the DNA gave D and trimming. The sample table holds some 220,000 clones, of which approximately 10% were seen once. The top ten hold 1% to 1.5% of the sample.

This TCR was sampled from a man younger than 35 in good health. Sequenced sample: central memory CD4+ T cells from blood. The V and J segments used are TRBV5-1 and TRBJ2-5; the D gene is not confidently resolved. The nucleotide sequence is TGCGCCAGCAGCTTTGGCGTCCAAGAGACCCAGTACTTC. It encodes CASSFGVQETQYF.